This record covers a single T cell receptor (beta chain). Antigen unknown. This sample was included in a study of cytomegalovirus exposure and HLA in healthy donors. General study results and limits: The study designated roughly 150 TCR beta chains cytomegalovirus-associated.

Libraries were prepared by immunoSEQ multiplex PCR; TCRdb keeps only in-frame clonotypes and omits some of them. Altogether some 320,000 clones are present, approximately 86% being singletons, with the ten largest covering roughly 1.2%. V gave up 7 bases and J gave up 4 bases; unmatched junction bases: 19. CDR1 is SGHNT and CDR2 is YYREEE in the germline V gene (reference sequence). The CDR3 is 18 amino acids. This receptor was taken from a woman in her twenties or thirties in good health and CMV-seropositive. The rearrangement links TRBV5-4 to TRBJ1-1; 10 nucleotides match TRBD1. Sequencing used PBMCs. The DNA for the CDR3 is TGTGCCAGCGGACCACCTGACAGGGGGCGGAGGTTTGGCACTGAAGCTTTCTTT. Translated, it gives CASGPPDRGRRFGTEAFF.